This T cell receptor (beta chain) was documented in a study of blood T cell repertoires in COVID-19. Background on the study: Donors in the United States, Italy and Spain gave samples during acute or convalescent COVID-19.

The V and J ends lost 7 bases and 6 bases, in that order; junction bases with no gene match: 6. Germline assignment: CDR1 LNHDA and CDR2 SQIVND (reference sequence). This CDR3 has 15 amino acids. Adults between about 18 and 89 years of age took part from some 25 US areas. TCRdb's copy holds only in-frame clones and misses some; the assay was immunoSEQ multiplex PCR. The sample yields roughly 220,000 clones, around 85% seen once. This clonotype was obtained from a woman between 35 and 50 years old with acute COVID-19. The specimen was PBMCs or T cells enriched from blood (not recorded which). The chain recombines TRBV19 with TRBJ2-5; TRBD2 matches 15 bases. The CDR3 DNA reads as TGTGCCAGTAAGGGACTAGCGGGAGGACAAAAGACCCAGTACTTC. This encodes CASKGLAGGQKTQYF.